Reported below is one T cell receptor (beta chain). Antigen unknown. TCRdb's table, derived via immunoSEQ multiplex PCR, lists solely in-frame clones and lacks some. The data contain about 140,000 clones, roughly 90% of them singletons. CDR1 is SQVTM, CDR2 ANQGSEA, per germline. J gave up 4 bases and V 4 bases, and 15 bases lay outside the gene matches. This CDR3 has 17 residues. These data originate in a study of T cell responses to AZD1222 COVID-19 vaccine. Study observations and caveats: In a largely white British group with more females than males, clonal diversity was possibly underestimated. Compared with day 0, the breadth and depth of the Spike-specific TCR repertoire rose significantly after two doses of AZD1222.

It was second doses at about 4 or about 12 weeks that were pooled. V and J are TRBV29-1 and TRBJ2-7; 11 nucleotides line up with TRBD2. Here the sequenced sample was peripheral blood, taken 28 days after the second AZD1222 dose. This TCR derives from an adult who received the AZD1222 COVID-19 vaccine. CDR3 nucleotides: TGCAGCGTTGTTGGTACTAGCGGGGGCCTAACCAAGTACGAGCAGTACTTC. Amino acids: CSVVGTSGGLTKYEQYF.